This is a list of T cell receptor beta chains from one sample in a study of blood T cell repertoires in COVID-19. Only in-frame clones appear in the TCRdb table, and some are missing; sequencing was by immunoSEQ multiplex PCR. The sample includes about 99,000 clones, approximately 88% of them seen just once. Specimen: peripheral blood. These receptors came from a human donor in a cohort sampled during active COVID-19. Both conserved end residues are part of each CDR3. A D gene is named only where the DNA matches it firmly. Clone size is stated in some rows and not others, as once, few, many or a class when expanded.

d_call	v_call	clone_size	j_call	cdr3_nt	cdr3_aa
TRBD2	TRBV9	NA	TRBJ2-3	TGTGCCAGCAGTGATACTAGCGGGGGCACAGATACGCAGTATTTT	CASSDTSGGTDTQYF
TRBD1	TRBV6-5	NA	TRBJ1-6	TGTGCCAGCAGTACAGGGGTTAGGTCACCCCTCCACTTT	CASSTGVRSPLHF
NA	TRBV5-1	few	TRBJ1-4	TGCGCCAGCAGCATCTTAGGGAGCACTAATGAAAAACTGTTTTTT	CASSILGSTNEKLFF
TRBD2	TRBV4-2	NA	TRBJ2-3	TGTGCCAGCAGCCAAGCGGCGGGGGGGAACACAGATACGCAGTATTTT	CASSQAAGGNTDTQYF
NA	TRBV27	NA	TRBJ2-7	TGTGCCAGCAGTTACAGTAGCGGTCGATCCTACGAGCAGTACTTC	CASSYSSGRSYEQYF
TRBD1	TRBV11-2	NA	TRBJ1-6	TGTGCCAGCAGCTTAGGGGGGACAGCGAATTCACCCCTCCACTTT	CASSLGGTANSPLHF
NA	TRBV28	NA	TRBJ1-4	TGTGCCAGCAGTTCCGACAGGGAAAAACTGTTTTTT	CASSSDREKLFF
TRBD1	TRBV28	NA	TRBJ2-1	TGTGCCAGCGGGGGACAGGAAGCAAAGAACCCCTCCTACAATGAGCAGTTCTTC	CASGGQEAKNPSYNEQFF
NA	TRBV6-5	NA	TRBJ2-7	TGTGCCAGCAGCGCCCCCCCCAGGGCCTCCTACGAGCAGTACTTC	CASSAPPRASYEQYF
NA	TRBV12-5	NA	TRBJ1-2	TGTGCTAGTGGGGTAGAGAACTATGGCTACACCTTC	CASGVENYGYTF
NA	TRBV6-5	once	TRBJ2-1	TGTGCCAGCAGTTATTCGTCCAGGGGATCCTACAATGAGCAGTTCTTC	CASSYSSRGSYNEQFF
TRBD1	TRBV9	NA	TRBJ1-6	TGTGCCAGCAGCGTAGAAGCCACAGGGGATTCACCCCTCCACTTT	CASSVEATGDSPLHF
NA	TRBV3-1/TRBV3-2	NA	TRBJ1-3	TGTGCCAGCAGCCAAGACCTAGTAACACTTACTGGAAACACCATATATTTT	CASSQDLVTLTGNTIYF
NA	TRBV6-5	NA	TRBJ1-2	TGTGCCAGCAGTTACGACAGGAAGAACTATGGCTACACCTTC	CASSYDRKNYGYTF
TRBD1	TRBV24-1	NA	TRBJ2-4	TGTGCCACCAGTGCGACAGGGGCCCCGGGAAACATTCAGTACTTC	CATSATGAPGNIQYF
NA	TRBV5-4	NA	TRBJ2-3	TGTGCCAGCAGCTTTCCCAGCGGGAGCACAGATACGCAGTATTTT	CASSFPSGSTDTQYF
TRBD1	TRBV12-3/TRBV12-4	NA	TRBJ1-2	TGTGCCAGCAGTGGAGGACAGGGCCATGGCTACACCTTC	CASSGGQGHGYTF
TRBD1	TRBV11-2	NA	TRBJ2-7	TGTGCCAGCAGCTCCCCGGGACAGGGGCCCTACGAGCAGTACTTC	CASSSPGQGPYEQYF
NA	TRBV4-1	few	TRBJ1-5	TGCGCCAGCAGCCAAGATCCCGGGGTTCAGCCCCAGCATTTT	CASSQDPGVQPQHF
NA	TRBV5-1	NA	TRBJ2-1	TGCGCCAGCACCACCCAAAGCCCGGGTCCAACTAATGAGCAGTTCTTC	CASTTQSPGPTNEQFF
NA	TRBV28	NA	TRBJ2-2	TGTGCCAGCAGAGTCGGAGGGAACACCGGGGAGCTGTTTTTT	CASRVGGNTGELFF
NA	TRBV3-1/TRBV3-2	NA	TRBJ2-7	TGTGCCAGCAGCCAGGGGGGGACACGAAGCTCCTACGAGCAGTACTTC	CASSQGGTRSSYEQYF
NA	TRBV19	NA	TRBJ2-1	TGTGCCAGTAGTATAGACGGTGGTTCTTCTTTGAATGAGCAGTTCTTC	CASSIDGGSSLNEQFF
NA	TRBV4-2	NA	TRBJ2-2	TGTGCCAGCAGCCAAGATTTAAGGGGTAGTACCGGGGAGCTGTTTTTT	CASSQDLRGSTGELFF
NA	TRBV5-4	NA	TRBJ2-7	TGTGCCAGCAGCTTGTACAGCTACGAGCAGTACTTC	CASSLYSYEQYF
TRBD2	TRBV5-1	NA	TRBJ2-3	TGCGCCAGCAGCTCCGCGACTAGCGGCCTGTACACAGATACGCAGTATTTT	CASSSATSGLYTDTQYF
TRBD2	TRBV27	NA	TRBJ2-1	TGTGCCAGCAGTTTCGTGACTAGCGGCCCGAGCTCCTACAATGAGCAGTTCTTC	CASSFVTSGPSSYNEQFF
TRBD1	TRBV7-9	NA	TRBJ2-7	TGTGCCAGCAGAGACAGGGGTTCCGACGAGCAGTACTTC	CASRDRGSDEQYF
NA	TRBV18	NA	TRBJ1-2	TGTGCCAGCCCCTCAAAGGGGGATGGCTACACCTTC	CASPSKGDGYTF
TRBD1	TRBV19	NA	TRBJ2-1	TGTGCCAGTAGTAACCGGGACAGGGTCCACAATGAGCAGTTCTTC	CASSNRDRVHNEQFF
TRBD2	TRBV4-1	NA	TRBJ2-2	TGCGCCAGCAGTACCACGGGGGGGCGCACCGGGGAGCTGTTTTTT	CASSTTGGRTGELFF
TRBD1	TRBV12-5	NA	TRBJ2-5	TGTGCTAGTGGTTTGGTGGTACAGGGGGCACGGGAGACCCAGTACTTC	CASGLVVQGARETQYF
TRBD1	TRBV7-8	NA	TRBJ2-7	TGTGCCAGCAGCCCCCTCGCAGGGGGCGCCTCCTACGAGCAGTACTTC	CASSPLAGGASYEQYF
NA	TRBV4-2	NA	TRBJ2-1	TGTGCCAGCAGCCTCACCGACAGCTACAATGAGCAGTTCTTC	CASSLTDSYNEQFF
NA	TRBV18	NA	TRBJ2-7	TGTGCCAGCTCACCACCGGCAGGTTACTCCTACGAGCAGTACTTC	CASSPPAGYSYEQYF
TRBD1	TRBV11-3	NA	TRBJ2-3	TGTGCCAGCAGCTTGTACAGGGGCTCGGATACGCAGTATTTT	CASSLYRGSDTQYF
NA	TRBV5-4	NA	TRBJ1-4	TGTGCCAGCAGCCGAGCGTCTTCGACTAATGAAAAACTGTTTTTT	CASSRASSTNEKLFF
NA	TRBV3-1/TRBV3-2	NA	TRBJ1-2	TGTGCCAGCAGCCAAGACACGGTAGCTAACTATGGCTACACCTTC	CASSQDTVANYGYTF
NA	TRBV7-2	once	TRBJ1-2	TGTGCCAGCAGCTCCAGTGCCAGGGTCCCATATGGCTACACCTTC	CASSSSARVPYGYTF
NA	TRBV28	NA	TRBJ1-6	NA	CASSFGPGNSPLHF
TRBD2	TRBV28	NA	TRBJ2-3	TGTGCCAGCAGCGGGAGGCCCCGCACAGATACGCAGTATTTT	CASSGRPRTDTQYF
TRBD2	TRBV19	NA	TRBJ2-2	TGTGCCAGTAGTATGCCAGCGGGGTACACCGGGGAGCTGTTTTTT	CASSMPAGYTGELFF
NA	TRBV18	NA	TRBJ1-2	TGTGCCAGCTCACCCATCAGGGAAGGCTACACCTTC	CASSPIREGYTF
NA	TRBV14	NA	TRBJ2-7	TGTGCCAGCAGCGAGAGGGGGTCAGGCGAGCAGTACTTC	CASSERGSGEQYF
NA	TRBV3-1/TRBV3-2	NA	TRBJ1-2	TGTGCCAGCAGCGATCAGACCCGCGCGGGTGGCTACACCTTC	CASSDQTRAGGYTF
NA	TRBV5-1	NA	TRBJ1-5	TGCGCCAGCAGATCAACAGACAATCAGCCCCAGCATTTT	CASRSTDNQPQHF
TRBD1	TRBV11-3	NA	TRBJ1-4	TGTGCCAGCAGCCCACAGGGGAGTGGCGAAAAACTGTTTTTT	CASSPQGSGEKLFF
NA	TRBV5-4	NA	TRBJ2-2	TGTGCCAGCAGCCGGGATCAGCACACCGGGGAGCTGTTTTTT	CASSRDQHTGELFF
NA	TRBV5-6	NA	TRBJ1-1	TGTGCCAGCAGCCCCAGGGGACAGAACACTGAAGCTTTCTTT	CASSPRGQNTEAFF
NA	TRBV19	NA	TRBJ1-2	TGTGCCAGTAGTATTCGGGGCCAGGGGAATGGCTACACCTTC	CASSIRGQGNGYTF
NA	TRBV3-1/TRBV3-2	NA	TRBJ2-7	TGTGCCAGCAGCCCACGGCAGGGAAATACCTACGAGCAGTACTTC	CASSPRQGNTYEQYF
NA	TRBV3-1/TRBV3-2	NA	TRBJ2-2	TGTGCCAGCAGCCAAGGTGGGGCTTACGGGGAGCTGTTTTTT	CASSQGGAYGELFF
TRBD1	TRBV11-2	once	TRBJ2-1	TGTGCCAGCAGCTTCGTGGGACAGCCGGGGAATGAGCAGTTCTTC	CASSFVGQPGNEQFF
TRBD1	TRBV24-1	NA	TRBJ2-5	TGTGCCACCAGTGATTTCTTAGGGGGCAGGGGCCAGTACTTC	CATSDFLGGRGQYF
NA	TRBV6-5	many	TRBJ1-6	TGTGCCAGCAGTTATGAACAGGTGAATTCACCCCTCCACTTT	CASSYEQVNSPLHF
NA	TRBV28	NA	TRBJ1-5	TGTGCCAGCAGTTTTGGGGCTGTGGGGCAGGGGCAGCCCCAGCATTTT	CASSFGAVGQGQPQHF
NA	TRBV7-9	NA	TRBJ1-6	TGTGCCAGCAGCATCACGACAGGTTCACCCCTCCACTTT	CASSITTGSPLHF